Below are 11 T cell receptor beta chains sequenced from a single sample in a study of blood T cell repertoires in COVID-19. TCRdb's copy holds only in-frame clones and misses some; the assay was immunoSEQ multiplex PCR. This table holds 50,000 to 70,000 clones, around nine tenths found once. The sequencing sample was made of peripheral blood. These TCRs come from a human donor with active COVID-19. The donor label of this sample is uncertain.

The chain couples TRBV27 to TRBJ1-3, with D possibly matching TRBD1 (5 bases). CDR1 and CDR2 (germline): MNHEY, SMNVEV (reference sequence). Between the trimmed V and J ends, which lost 6 bases and 8 bases, there was a span of 14 bases. The CDR3 is 13 amino acids. The CDR3 loop reads CASSKGRGDTIYF. The CDR3 region has the DNA TGTGCCAGCAGCAAGGGTAGGGGTGACACCATATATTTT.

This clone was found once. The genes are TRBV29-1 and TRBJ1-2, with TRBD1 identical over 7 bases. Germline V CDR1 and CDR2: SQVTM, ANQGSEA. The V and J ends lost 5 bases and 1 base, in that order; junction bases with no gene match: 1. The CDR3 contains 12 residues. The DNA of the CDR3 is TGCAGCGTTAACAGGGGTAACTATGGCTACACCTTC. As protein: CSVNRGNYGYTF.

The V gene is TRBV12-3 or TRBV12-4, the J gene TRBJ2-7, with 9 bases that match TRBD1. The CDR3 length is 13 residues. V shed 6 bases and J 5 bases; nucleotides not matched to a gene: 5. The CDR3: CASRRTGANEQYF. In nucleotides, the CDR3 is TGTGCCAGCAGAAGGACAGGGGCCAACGAGCAGTACTTC.

The rearrangement uses TRBV7-3 and TRBJ2-1, with 7 bases identical to TRBD2. Per germline, CDR1 SGHTA and CDR2 FQGTGA. Losses at the gene ends were 0 bases for V and 7 bases for J; bases not matched to a gene: 15. There are 18 residues in the CDR3. CDR3 protein: CASSLTGTGGSDGNEQFF. In nucleotides, the CDR3 is TGTGCCAGCAGCTTAACGGGGACTGGCGGGAGTGATGGGAATGAGCAGTTCTTC.

The chain links TRBV24-1 to TRBJ1-1; TRBD1 matches 7 bases. Germline V CDR1 and CDR2: KGHDR, SFDVKD. V trimming: 3 bases; J trimming: 2 bases; junction bases outside the gene matches: 5. The CDR3 has 15 amino acids. CDR3 sequence: CATSDNRQGNTEAFF. CDR3 in DNA: TGTGCCACCAGTGATAATAGACAGGGCAACACTGAAGCTTTCTTT.

The chain combines TRBV3-1 (or the pseudogene TRBV3-2) with TRBJ2-7, with a possible D match to TRBD2 (6 bases). CDR3 length: 16 residues. Trimming removed 1 base from V and 0 bases from J, with 13 bases in between. CDR1 is LGHDT and CDR2 is YNNKEL in the germline V gene (reference sequence). The DNA for the CDR3 is TGTGCCAGCAGCCAAGGATCTGGCGGGGACTCCTACGAGCAGTACTTC. Its translation is CASSQGSGGDSYEQYF.

This clone appeared a single time. J is TRBJ2-1 and V is TRBV5-4, with a possible D match to TRBD2 (6 bases). Trimming shortened V by 4 bases and J by 6 bases, and 14 bases separated the two germline ends. Germline V lookup: CDR1 SGHNT, CDR2 YYREEE (reference sequence). The CDR3 consists of 14 residues. CDR3 sequence reads: CASSLPGAANEQFF. CDR3 in DNA: TGTGCCAGCAGCCTGCCGGGAGCGGCCAATGAGCAGTTCTTC.

The genes are TRBV6-5 and TRBJ1-1; D is undetermined. Trimming removed 6 bases at V and 5 bases at J, with 16 bases between. The CDR3 loop spans 14 amino acids. CDR1 and CDR2 (germline): MNHEY, SVGAGI. CDR3 DNA sequence: TGTGCCAGCAGACGCTCGGGAGAATGGACTGAAGCTTTCTTT. Protein sequence: CASRRSGEWTEAFF.

The chain has TRBV5-6 and TRBJ2-5, with D unresolved. With 1 base removed from V and 4 bases from J, the gap between germline ends came to 8 bases. The CDR3 is 13 amino acids. Germline V lookup: CDR1 SGHDT, CDR2 YYEEEE. In DNA form, the CDR3 reads TGTGCCAGCAGCTTGTCGAACGGAGAGACCCAGTACTTC. This encodes CASSLSNGETQYF.

The gene calls are TRBV4-2 and TRBJ1-5; 11 bases are a match to TRBD1. The ends lost 11 bases at V and 0 bases at J; junction bases unmatched: 6. Germline lookup yields CDR1 LGHNA and CDR2 YNFKEQ. This CDR3 is built from 15 residues. In DNA form, the CDR3 reads TGTGCCGCTGGGACAGGGGGATATAGCAATCAGCCCCAGCATTTT. Residues: CAAGTGGYSNQPQHF.

This rearrangement joins TRBV4-3 to TRBJ1-6; D is undetermined. Trimming took 2 bases from V and 10 from J, leaving 9 bases between them. This CDR3 region has 13 residues. Per germline, CDR1 LGHNA and CDR2 YSLEER. CDR3 DNA sequence: TGCGCCAGCAGCCAATCCGGGAACTCACCCCTCCACTTT. As protein: CASSQSGNSPLHF.